What follows describes a single TCR beta chain. The antigen remains unidentified. Sequencing was performed on unsorted PBMC DNA using ten immunoSEQ deep assay plates. The repertoire was sequenced with immunoSEQ multiplex PCR; TCRdb's copy has only in-frame clones and lacks some. The sample has fewer than 600,000 clones; about 80% are singletons. The data are from a study of shared clonotypes between healthy human individuals. Findings and limits, study-wide: Specimens sampled were limited to blood, with tissue repertoires likely differing. Donor scarcity curtailed the genetic and exposure-history diversity represented herein.

The V gene lost 0 bases and the J gene lost 9 bases, with 16 bases spanning the gap. Germline V lookup: CDR1 SGHRS, CDR2 YFSETQ. The length of the CDR3 is 15 residues. The source is a woman aged 40 to 50 in good health. Some clones in this sample may be carry-over from other donors' samples. The sample was PBMCs. This chain joins TRBV5-1 and TRBJ2-1; D may correspond to TRBD1 or TRBD2 (5 bases each). The CDR3: CASSLAGLAGGEQFF. The DNA of the CDR3 is TGCGCCAGCAGCTTGGCCGGGCTAGCTGGGGGTGAGCAGTTCTTC.